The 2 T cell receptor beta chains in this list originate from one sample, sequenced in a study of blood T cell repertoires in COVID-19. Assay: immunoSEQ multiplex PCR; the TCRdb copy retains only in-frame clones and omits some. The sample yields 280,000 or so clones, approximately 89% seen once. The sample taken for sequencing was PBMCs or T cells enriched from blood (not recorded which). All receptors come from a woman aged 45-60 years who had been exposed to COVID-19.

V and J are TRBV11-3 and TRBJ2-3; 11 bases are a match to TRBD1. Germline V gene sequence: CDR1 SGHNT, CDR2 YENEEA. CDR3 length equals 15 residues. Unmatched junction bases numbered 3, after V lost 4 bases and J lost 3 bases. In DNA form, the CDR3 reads TGTGCCAGCAGCTCGGGACAGGGGGATACAGATACGCAGTATTTT. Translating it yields CASSSGQGDTDTQYF.

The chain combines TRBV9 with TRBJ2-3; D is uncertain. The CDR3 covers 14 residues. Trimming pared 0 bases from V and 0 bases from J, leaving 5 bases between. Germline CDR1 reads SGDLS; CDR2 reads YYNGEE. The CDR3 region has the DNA TGTGCCAGCAGCGTAGTCTCTAGCACAGATACGCAGTATTTT. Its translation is CASSVVSSTDTQYF.